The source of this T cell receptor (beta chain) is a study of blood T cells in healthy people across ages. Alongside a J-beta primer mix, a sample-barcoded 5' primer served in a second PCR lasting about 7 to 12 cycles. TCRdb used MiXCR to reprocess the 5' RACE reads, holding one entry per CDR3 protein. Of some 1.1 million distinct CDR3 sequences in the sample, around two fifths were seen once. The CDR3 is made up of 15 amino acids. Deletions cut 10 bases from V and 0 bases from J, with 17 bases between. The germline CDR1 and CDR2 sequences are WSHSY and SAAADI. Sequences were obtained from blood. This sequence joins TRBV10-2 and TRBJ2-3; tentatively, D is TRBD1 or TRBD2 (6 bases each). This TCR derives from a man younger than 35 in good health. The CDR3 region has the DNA TGCGCCACCAAAGGGGGGCGGTTTAGCACAGATACGCAGTATTTT. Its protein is CATKGGRFSTDTQYF.